This TCR beta chain was documented in a study of OX40 agonist ivuxolimab in advanced cancers. In the study overall: An agonistic anti-OX40 (CD134) antibody, ivuxolimab, was used to treat the patients.

Repertoires were generated with immunoSEQ multiplex PCR, while TCRdb's copy carries only in-frame clones and drops some. The sample carries 65,000 to 90,000 clones, about 91% recorded once. Per the germline V gene, CDR1 is SGHRS and CDR2 is YFSETQ. V dropped 7 bases and J dropped 0 bases, with 17 bases sitting between them. This CDR3 comprises 15 residues. The V and J genes are TRBV5-1 and TRBJ2-7; a weak D match, TRBD2 (5 bases). The sequence was collected from an adult with an advanced solid tumor such as melanoma, head and neck, liver or kidney cancer. Here the sequenced sample was CD4+ or CD8+ T cells sorted from blood, taken in a trial of the OX40 agonist ivuxolimab. The CDR3 here is CASRVGVISSYEQYF. The DNA of the CDR3 is TGCGCCAGCCGCGTCGGGGTTATAAGCTCCTACGAGCAGTACTTC.